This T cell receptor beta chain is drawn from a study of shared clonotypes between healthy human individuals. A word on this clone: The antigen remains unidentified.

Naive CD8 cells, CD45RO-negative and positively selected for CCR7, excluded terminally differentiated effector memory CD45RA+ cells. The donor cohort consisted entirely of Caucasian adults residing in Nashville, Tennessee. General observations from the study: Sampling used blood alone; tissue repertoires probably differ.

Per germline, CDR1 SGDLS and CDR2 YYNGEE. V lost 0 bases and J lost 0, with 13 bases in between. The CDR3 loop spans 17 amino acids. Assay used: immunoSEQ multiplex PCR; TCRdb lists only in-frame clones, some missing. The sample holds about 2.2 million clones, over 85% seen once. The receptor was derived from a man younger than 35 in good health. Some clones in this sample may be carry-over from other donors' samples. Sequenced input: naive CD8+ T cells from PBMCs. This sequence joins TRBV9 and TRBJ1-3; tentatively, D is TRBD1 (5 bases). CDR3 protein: CASSVGGRSSSGNTIYF. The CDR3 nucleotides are TGTGCCAGCAGCGTAGGGGGCAGATCCAGCTCTGGAAACACCATATATTTT.